What follows are 30 T cell receptor beta chains derived from one specimen sequenced in a study of CD4 and CD8 cells across lung adenocarcinoma regions. TCRdb passed the PCR reads through MiXCR, listing each CDR3 protein once. The sample carries 20,000 or so distinct CDR3 sequences, around 50% recorded once. Sequenced sample: CD8+ T cells from the margin of a lung tumor. The receptors come from a male donor with lung adenocarcinoma. The CD4 and CD8 labels of this study may be unreliable.

The sample holds a few counts of this clonotype. This rearrangement joins TRBV6-5 to TRBJ2-3; tentative D call: TRBD1 (5 bases). Germline CDR1 MNHEY, CDR2 SVGAGI. The CDR3 extends over 15 amino acids. V was shortened by 2 bases and J by 2 bases, with 11 bases between the two germline ends. CDR3 nucleotide sequence: TGTGCCAGCAGTTACGCGGAAGGGGCCACAGATACGCAGTATTTT. Protein product: CASSYAEGATDTQYF.

A remark on this clonotype: Sequence at one end of the junction differs from germline and may be a read error. The CDR3 loop is CASSGLGAKNMQYF. The CDR3 bases are TGCGCCAGCTCGGGGCTGGGAGCCAAAAACATGCAGTACTTC. The chain carries TRBV10-2 and TRBJ2-4; the D call may be TRBD1 or TRBD2 (5 bases each). There are 14 residues in the CDR3. In germline, CDR1 is WSHSY, CDR2 SAAADI.

This chain uses TRBV27 with TRBJ2-5; weak D call: TRBD2 (6 bases). Trimming removed 9 bases from V and 0 bases from J, with 17 bases in between. The CDR3 extends over 15 amino acids. The V gene's germline CDR1 is MNHEY and CDR2 SMNVEV (reference sequence). The CDR3 DNA follows: TGTGCCAGGGGGCCCGGGGGTGGGGACCAAGAGACCCAGTACTTC. Protein product: CARGPGGGDQETQYF.

Ten or more counts support this clonotype. The CDR3 DNA is TGTGCCAGCAGCTACGCCGGGACCCCCCAAGAGACCCAGTACTTC. Amino acids: CASSYAGTPQETQYF. This rearrangement joins TRBV7-8 to TRBJ2-5, with D perhaps TRBD1 or TRBD2 (5 bases each). Germline lookup yields CDR1 SGHVS and CDR2 FQNEAQ. The CDR3 has 15 residues. V was trimmed by 4 bases and J by 1 base, leaving 13 bases between them.

In its sample, this clonotype is medium-sized (0.01 to 0.1%). The chain employs TRBV11-1 and TRBJ2-5; tentative D call: TRBD2 (6 bases). The CDR3 runs 15 residues. Trimming cost V 6 bases and J 4 bases, with 18 bases left between them. Per germline, CDR1 SGHAT and CDR2 FQDESV (reference sequence). CDR3 loop: CASRERGEAGETQYF. The CDR3 DNA is TGTGCCAGCAGAGAAAGAGGGGAGGCAGGAGAGACCCAGTACTTC.

Regarding this clonotype: The junction does not match germline at one end; this may be a read error. This rearrangement joins TRBV10-3 to TRBJ2-3; D could derive from TRBD1 or TRBD2 (6 bases each). This CDR3 is 14 amino acids long. The germline gives CDR1 ENHRY, CDR2 SYGVKD. CDR3 loop: CAVRGLGGTDTQYF. The DNA of the CDR3 is TGTGCCGTCAGGGGCCTCGGGGGCACAGATACTCAGTACTTT.

Notes on this clonotype: The junction differs from germline at one of its ends, possibly a read error. This rearrangement joins TRBV4-1 to TRBJ2-5; D is possibly TRBD1 or TRBD2 (6 bases each). This CDR3 contains 15 residues. Per the germline V gene, CDR1 is MGHRA and CDR2 is YSYEKL. CDR3 sequence (DNA): TGCGCCAGCAGGCACGGGGGCGTGGGCAAAGATACCCAGTACTTC. Its protein is CASRHGGVGKDTQYF.

This clonotype was counted many times. V is TRBV27 and J is TRBJ2-2; possibly TRBD1 or TRBD2 for D (6 bases each). This CDR3 spans 15 amino acids. Germline assignment: CDR1 MNHEY and CDR2 SMNVEV (reference sequence). Trimming cost V 3 bases and J 7 bases, with 15 bases left between them. The CDR3 spells CASSFLRGDIGELFF. The CDR3, as DNA: TGTGCCAGCAGTTTTTTAAGGGGGGATATCGGGGAGCTGTTTTTT.

This clonotype was seen a handful of times. This chain uses TRBV6-5 with TRBJ2-2, with TRBD2 identical over 7 bases. The trim removed 2 bases at V and 0 bases at J, leaving 9 bases unmatched. From germline, CDR1 is MNHEY and CDR2 SVGAGI. The length of the CDR3 is 18 residues. The CDR3 protein is CASSYAPWRGTNTGELFF. DNA of the CDR3: TGTGCCAGCAGTTACGCCCCTTGGCGGGGGACGAACACCGGGGAGCTGTTTTTT.

V is TRBV10-2 and J is TRBJ2-1, with 10 nucleotides matching TRBD2. In germline, CDR1 is WSHSY, CDR2 SAAADI. V lost 3 bases and J lost 1; bases outside the gene matches: 6. The CDR3 runs 17 residues. The CDR3 DNA is TGCGCCAGCAGTGAATTAGCGGGAGGAGAATCCTACAATGAGCAGTTCTTC. Amino acids: CASSELAGGESYNEQFF.

This clonotype was recorded at least ten times. In DNA form, the CDR3 reads TGTGCCAGCAGTCCCGGGGGTACGCAGTATTTT. It specifies CASSPGGTQYF. The rearrangement links TRBV7-3 to TRBJ2-3; perhaps TRBD2 as D (6 bases). The CDR3 has 11 residues. Trimming cost V 6 bases and J 8 bases, with 9 bases left between them. Germline CDR1 and CDR2: SGHTA and FQGTGA.

This clonotype was observed a few times. This sequence joins TRBV29-1 and TRBJ2-5, with 12 positions matching TRBD2. CDR3 size: 13 residues. V dropped 4 bases and J dropped 11; count of bases not matched to a gene: 8. Germline V gene lookup returns CDR1 SQVTM and CDR2 ANQGSEA. CDR3 in amino acids: CSVGETSGSEQYF. CDR3 nucleotide sequence: TGCAGCGTTGGGGAGACTAGCGGGAGTGAGCAGTACTTC.

The rearrangement uses TRBV6-1 and TRBJ2-3, with D possibly being TRBD1 (5 bases). The better agreement between TRBJ2-7 and the DNA end casts doubt on the J call. The germline V gene has CDR1 MNHNS and CDR2 SASEGT. The CDR3 spans 15 residues. The CDR3 protein is CASSPGLWATNTQYF. DNA for the CDR3: TGTGCCAGCAGCCCAGGGCTGTGGGCCACAAATACGCAGTACTTC.

J is TRBJ2-7 and V is TRBV6-5; D gene uncertain. Deletions cut 0 bases from V and 1 base from J, with 10 bases between. Germline V CDR1 and CDR2: MNHEY, SVGAGI. The CDR3 is 15 residues long. CDR3 in amino acids: CASSYSMGSSYEQYF. The CDR3 nucleotides are TGTGCCAGCAGTTACTCGATGGGAAGTTCCTACGAGCAGTACTTC.

As regards this clonotype: A read error may account for a junction end that differs from germline. The chain combines TRBV10-1 with TRBJ2-3, with TRBD1 identical over 10 bases. The CDR3 runs 14 residues. Germline V CDR1 and CDR2: WNHNN, SYGVQD (reference sequence). CDR3: CASSGTGDAERQYF. Here the CDR3 DNA reads TGCGCGAGCAGTGGGACAGGGGACGCAGAGAGGCAGTATTTT.

The rearrangement joins TRBV28 to TRBJ2-3; D could derive from TRBD1 or TRBD2 (6 bases each). The V end was cut by 6 bases, the J end by 2 bases, with 12 bases between. Looked up from germline, CDR1 is MDHEN and CDR2 is SYDVKM. The CDR3 sequence is 14 residues long. The CDR3 reads CASRGGQPTDTQYF. CDR3 DNA: TGTGCCAGCAGAGGGGGGCAGCCCACAGATACGCAGTATTTT.

J is TRBJ2-1 and V is TRBV3-1, with D tentatively TRBD2 (5 bases). Trimming shortened V by 1 base and J by 7 bases, and 11 bases separated the two germline ends. The CDR3 spans 14 residues. Germline lookup yields CDR1 LGHDT and CDR2 YNNKEL (reference sequence). DNA of the CDR3: TGTGCCAGCAGCCAAGTAAGGCGAGGGAATGAGCAGTTCTTC. Amino acid sequence: CASSQVRRGNEQFF.

V usage is TRBV27 and J usage is TRBJ2-1; 7 nucleotides match TRBD1. The J call may be in error: the DNA end matches TRBJ2-7 better. The V gene's germline CDR1 is MNHEY and CDR2 SMNVEV (reference sequence). The CDR3 covers 14 residues. CDR3: CASRSGDSLGEQYF. The CDR3 nucleotides read TGTGCCAGCAGGTCCGGGGACAGCCTGGGCGAGCAGTACTTC.

There are a few counts of this clonotype. V and J are TRBV27 and TRBJ1-6; D remains ambiguous. Germline CDR1 and CDR2: MNHEY and SMNVEV (reference sequence). Trimming stripped 3 bases from V and 6 bases from J, with 9 bases between. The CDR3 totals 14 residues. For the CDR3, the DNA is TGTGCCAGCAGTTTTGTACAACCTAATTCACCCCTCCACTTT. Encoded protein: CASSFVQPNSPLHF.

This clonotype showed up just a few times. V and J are TRBV12-3 or TRBV12-4 and TRBJ2-1; D unresolved. With 6 bases removed from V and 6 bases from J, the gap between germline ends came to 18 bases. The CDR3 sequence is 15 residues long. In DNA, the CDR3 is TGTGCCAGCAGCCCCTGGTTGTCGGTTTCCAATGAGCAGTTCTTC. It codes for CASSPWLSVSNEQFF.

This clonotype was observed a handful of times. The CDR3 spells CASSPPGLAGGTYNEQFF. In DNA form, the CDR3 reads TGTGCCAGCTCACCCCCGGGACTAGCGGGAGGGACTTACAATGAGCAGTTCTTC. This sequence joins TRBV18 and TRBJ2-1; 16 nucleotides line up with TRBD2. The CDR3 runs 18 residues. The germline gives CDR1 KGHSH, CDR2 LQKENI. With V trimmed by 3 bases and J by 4 bases, 6 bases remained unmatched.

The chain couples TRBV10-1 to TRBJ2-1; no definite D call. CDR1 is WNHNN and CDR2 is SYGVQD in the germline V gene (reference sequence). V was shortened by 2 bases and J by 0 bases, with 5 bases between the two germline ends. This CDR3 is 14 amino acids long. CDR3 nucleotide sequence: TGCGCCAGCAGTGAGGGGTTCTCCTACAATGAGCAGTTCTTC. Its translation: CASSEGFSYNEQFF.

On this clonotype itself: One junction end disagrees with the germline gene, perhaps due to a read error. The chain recombines TRBV4-1 with TRBJ2-3; TRBD2 agrees at 7 bases. The CDR3 spans 17 residues. The germline V gene encodes CDR1 MGHRA and CDR2 YSYEKL. The CDR3 coding sequence is TGCGCCAGCAGCCAAGTTATCTCGCGGGAGCCCACAGATACGCGGTACTTC. It yields the protein CASSQVISREPTDTRYF.

The chain couples TRBV5-1 to TRBJ2-4; D is unclear. CDR3 size: 11 residues. Deletions cut 2 bases from V and 7 bases from J, with 4 bases between. CDR1 is SGHRS and CDR2 is YFSETQ in the germline V gene. The CDR3 sequence is CASSFRNIQYF. In DNA form, the CDR3 reads TGCGCCAGCAGCTTCAGGAACATTCAGTACTTC.

This clonotype was counted only a few times. The germline gene is not matched at one end of the junction; a read error may be the cause. The J gene is TRBJ2-1, the V gene TRBV5-3; D remains unclear. TRBV5-3 is designated an ORF whose function remains uncertain. The CDR3 length is 9 residues. The CDR3 is CARGLSGYF. CDR3 nucleotides: TGTGCCAGAGGTCTTAGTGGGTACTTC.

This clonotype was seen repeatedly, ten times or more. The rearrangement joins TRBV15 to TRBJ2-1; 11 bases align to TRBD2. Germline V gene sequence: CDR1 LNHNV, CDR2 YYDKDF (reference sequence). Trimming at V came to 5 bases and at J to 5 bases, leaving 8 bases not matched to a gene. The CDR3 runs to 16 residues. The CDR3 bases are TGTGCCACCAGCGGACCGACTAGCGGGGCAAACAATGAGCAGTTCTTC. Protein sequence: CATSGPTSGANNEQFF.

This clonotype was picked up many times. J is TRBJ2-1 and V is TRBV11-1; D is unclear. The germline gives CDR1 SGHAT, CDR2 FQDESV (reference sequence). Deletions cut 3 bases from V and 6 bases from J, with 9 bases between. This CDR3 region has 13 residues. The chain's CDR3 is CASSFVGSNEQFF. The CDR3 nucleotides read TGTGCCAGCAGCTTTGTTGGAAGCAATGAGCAGTTCTTC.

This clonotype is deemed medium-sized (0.01 to 0.1%). The rearrangement links TRBV6-1 to TRBJ2-1, with TRBD1 matching 9 bases. The assigned J gene may be wrong: the sequence end matches TRBJ2-7 better. Germline CDR1 MNHNS, CDR2 SASEGT. The CDR3 runs to 13 residues. The CDR3 DNA follows: TGTGCCAGCAGTGGAACAGGGGGCCGCGAGCAGTACTTC. Translated: CASSGTGGREQYF.

This chain joins TRBV7-6 and TRBJ2-3; 10 nucleotides line up with TRBD2. Looked up from germline, CDR1 is SGHVS and CDR2 is FNYEAQ. The trim removed 1 base at V and 3 bases at J, leaving 4 bases unmatched. This CDR3 spans 16 amino acids. The CDR3: CASSLGAAGGTDTQYF. The CDR3 region has the DNA TGTGCCAGCAGCTTAGGGGCAGCGGGGGGGACAGATACGCAGTATTTT.

There are a few counts of this clonotype. The chain is built from TRBV6-5 and TRBJ2-1; no firm D call. The germline gives CDR1 MNHEY, CDR2 SVGAGI. Trimming stripped 4 bases from V and 5 bases from J, with 18 bases between. CDR3 size: 16 residues. The DNA for the CDR3 is TGTGCCAGCAGTTCAAGGAGCCCGTCAGTTCACAATGAGCAGTTCTTC. This sequence encodes CASSSRSPSVHNEQFF.